The subject of this entry is one T cell receptor (beta chain). The data are from a study of T cell responses to AZD1222 COVID-19 vaccine. TCRdb keeps only in-frame clones here, not all; method: immunoSEQ multiplex PCR. Of tens of thousands of clones listed, more than 85% are singletons. The CDR3 has 16 amino acids. V was shortened by 4 bases and J by 5 bases, with 18 bases between the two germline ends. Germline CDR1 SGHNT, CDR2 YYREEE (reference sequence). The material sequenced was peripheral blood, taken on day 0 of AZD1222 vaccination. The sequence was obtained from an adult in good health. The chain has TRBV5-4 and TRBJ2-2; tentatively, D is TRBD1 or TRBD2 (5 bases each). The DNA for the CDR3 is TGTGCCAGCAGCCTAGGACTGCTCACAGGAACCGGGGAGCTGTTTTTT. Translation gives CASSLGLLTGTGELFF.